This T cell receptor (beta chain) was sequenced in a study of shared clonotypes between healthy human individuals. Study overall: The cohort had two women and a few men, ages 18 to 49. Findings and limits, study-wide: Represented diversity (both genetic and exposure-history) was limited by the small number of donors.

TCRdb keeps only in-frame clones here, not all; method: immunoSEQ multiplex PCR. The sample consists of under 1,900,000 clones, about 98.5% of them appearing once. Participating donors were healthy, HIV-negative adults free of recent acute infections or vaccinations. On this clone: The antigen remains unidentified.

The sequence derives from a man aged 30-40 years in good health. Source material: naive CD4+ T cells sorted from blood. The sample's subset: CD45RA+ positively selected.

CDR3 in amino acids: CASSRSYGPYEQYF. The DNA of the CDR3 is TGTGCCAGCAGCCGCTCATACGGACCCTACGAGCAGTACTTC. The rearrangement links TRBV6-5 to TRBJ2-7; D remains ambiguous. The germline V gene encodes CDR1 MNHEY and CDR2 SVGAGI. V was shortened by 6 bases and J by 2 bases, with 14 bases between the two germline ends. The CDR3 sequence is 14 residues long.